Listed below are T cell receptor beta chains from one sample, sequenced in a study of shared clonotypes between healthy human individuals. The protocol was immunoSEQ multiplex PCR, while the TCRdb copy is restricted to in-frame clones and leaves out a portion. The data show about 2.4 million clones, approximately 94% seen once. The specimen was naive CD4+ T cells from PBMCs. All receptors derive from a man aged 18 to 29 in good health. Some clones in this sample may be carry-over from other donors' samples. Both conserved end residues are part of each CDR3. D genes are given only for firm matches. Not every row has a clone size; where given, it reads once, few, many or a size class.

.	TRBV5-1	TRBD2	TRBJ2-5	CASSLVASGQETQYF	TGCGCCAGCAGCTTGGTGGCTAGCGGTCAAGAGACCCAGTACTTC
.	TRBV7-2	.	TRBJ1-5	CASSPRGGGNQPQHF	TGTGCCAGCAGCCCCAGGGGAGGGGGAAATCAGCCCCAGCATTTT
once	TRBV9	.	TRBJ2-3	CASSPMNFGGPFGDTQYF	TGTGCCAGCAGCCCGATGAATTTCGGGGGGCCATTTGGGGATACGCAGTATTTT
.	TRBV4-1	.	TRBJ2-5	CASSQALKRNKRETQYF	TGCGCCAGCAGCCAAGCTCTCAAGCGGAATAAAAGAGAGACCCAGTACTTC
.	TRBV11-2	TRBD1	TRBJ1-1	CASSSRQGTEAFF	TGTGCCAGCAGCTCCCGACAGGGTACTGAAGCTTTCTTT
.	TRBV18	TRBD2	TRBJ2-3	CASSPLGTSGSTDTQYF	TGTGCCAGCTCACCCCTAGGCACTAGCGGCAGCACAGATACGCAGTATTTT
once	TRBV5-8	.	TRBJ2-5	CASSLNRGLKKETQYF	TGTGCCAGCAGCTTGAATCGAGGACTCAAGAAAGAGACCCAGTACTTC
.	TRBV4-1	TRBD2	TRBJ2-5	CASSQATSGQETQYF	TGCGCCAGCAGCCAAGCGACTAGCGGGCAAGAGACCCAGTACTTC
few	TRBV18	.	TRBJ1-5	CASSPPGNQPQHF	TGTGCCAGCTCACCACCGGGCAATCAGCCCCAGCATTTT
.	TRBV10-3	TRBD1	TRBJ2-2	CAISKDGTGETGELFF	TGTGCCATCAGTAAGGACGGGACAGGGGAAACCGGGGAGCTGTTTTTT
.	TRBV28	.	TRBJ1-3	CASSSRTPGNTIYF	TGTGCCAGCAGTTCCAGGACACCAGGAAACACCATATATTTT
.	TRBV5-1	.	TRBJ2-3	CASSFSLASTDTQYF	TGCGCCAGCAGCTTTTCGCTAGCTAGCACAGATACGCAGTATTTT
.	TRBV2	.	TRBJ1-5	CASSEAGRNQPQHF	TGTGCCAGCAGTGAAGCGGGGCGGAATCAGCCCCAGCATTTT
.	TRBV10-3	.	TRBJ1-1	CAISANQGATEAFF	TGTGCCATCAGTGCCAATCAGGGTGCCACTGAAGCTTTCTTT
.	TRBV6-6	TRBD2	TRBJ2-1	CAVMGGSGNLGNEQFF	TGTGCCGTTATGGGGGGGTCGGGAAACCTAGGCAATGAGCAGTTCTTC
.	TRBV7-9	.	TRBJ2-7	CASSPLGGPYEQYF	TGTGCCAGCAGTCCGTTGGGGGGACCCTACGAGCAGTACTTC
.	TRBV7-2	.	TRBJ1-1	CASSYGARRNTEAFF	TGTGCCAGCAGCTACGGGGCCCGGAGGAACACTGAAGCTTTCTTT
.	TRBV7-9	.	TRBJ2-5	CASSRGPQETQYF	TGTGCCAGCAGCAGGGGACCACAAGAGACCCAGTACTTC
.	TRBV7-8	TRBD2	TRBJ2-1	CASSPRGLAKAGQFF	TGTGCCAGCAGCCCTAGGGGACTAGCCAAAGCTGGGCAGTTCTTC
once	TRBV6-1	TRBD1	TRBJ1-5	CASSGQTGSQPQHF	TGTGCCAGCAGTGGCCAGACAGGGTCGCAGCCCCAGCATTTT
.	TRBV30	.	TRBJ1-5	CAWSVGAIGNQPQHF	TGTGCCTGGAGTGTCGGGGCCATCGGCAATCAGCCCCAGCATTTT
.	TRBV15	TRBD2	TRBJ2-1	CATSRGLSGRYNEQFF	TGTGCCACCAGCAGAGGGCTTAGCGGGAGGTACAATGAGCAGTTCTTC
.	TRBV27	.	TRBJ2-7	CASRKDREQYF	TGTGCCAGCAGGAAGGACCGTGAGCAGTACTTC
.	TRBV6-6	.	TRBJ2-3	CASSYSARDTQYF	TGTGCCAGCAGTTACTCCGCCCGGGATACGCAGTATTTT
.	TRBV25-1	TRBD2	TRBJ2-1	CASSGLAGIKNYNEQFF	TGTGCCAGCAGTGGACTAGCGGGAATAAAAAACTACAATGAGCAGTTCTTC
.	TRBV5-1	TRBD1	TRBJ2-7	CASSRTGGTYEQYF	TGCGCCAGCTCCAGGACAGGGGGTACATACGAGCAGTACTTC
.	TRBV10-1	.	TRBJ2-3	CASSDSGSTDTQYF	TGCGCCAGCAGTGATTCCGGGTCTACAGATACGCAGTATTTT
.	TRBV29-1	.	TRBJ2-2	CSSRTPNTGELFF	TGCAGCTCCCGGACACCGAACACCGGGGAGCTGTTTTTT
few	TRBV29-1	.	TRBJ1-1	CSVGRTAEAFF	TGCAGCGTCGGTAGGACAGCAGAAGCTTTCTTT
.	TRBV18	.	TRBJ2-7	CASSPPGLAGEQYF	TGTGCCAGCTCACCACCCGGACTGGCCGGAGAGCAGTACTTC
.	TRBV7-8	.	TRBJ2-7	CASSQGPLRDEQYF	TGTGCCAGCAGCCAAGGTCCACTCCGGGACGAGCAGTACTTC
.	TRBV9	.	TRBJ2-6	CASSVVAAGANVLTF	TGTGCCAGCAGCGTAGTGGCTGCTGGGGCCAACGTCCTGACTTTC
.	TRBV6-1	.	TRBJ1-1	CASQLTGVNTEAFF	TGTGCCAGCCAACTGACGGGTGTGAACACTGAAGCTTTCTTT
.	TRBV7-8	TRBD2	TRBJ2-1	CASSLGLAGGPIEQFF	TGTGCCAGCAGCCTGGGACTAGCGGGAGGGCCGATCGAGCAGTTCTTC
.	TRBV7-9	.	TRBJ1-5	CASSLAAGVGQPQHF	TGTGCCAGCAGCTTAGCGGCAGGGGTCGGTCAGCCCCAGCATTTT
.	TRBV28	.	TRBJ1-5	CASSLSGLTGQPQHF	TGTGCCAGCAGTTTGTCAGGACTTACGGGTCAGCCCCAGCATTTT
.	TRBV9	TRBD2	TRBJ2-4	CASSERLAGVGNIQYF	TGTGCCAGCAGCGAGAGACTAGCGGGAGTCGGAAACATTCAGTACTTC
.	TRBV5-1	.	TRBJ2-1	CASSLAGGTPGEQFF	TGCGCCAGCAGCTTGGCAGGTGGGACACCTGGCGAGCAGTTCTTC
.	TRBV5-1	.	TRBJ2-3	CASSSGARTLSDTQYF	TGCGCCAGCAGCTCTGGGGCTAGGACGTTGTCAGATACGCAGTATTTT
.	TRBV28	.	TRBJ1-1	CASVGRREAFF	TGTGCCAGCGTGGGCCGCCGTGAAGCTTTCTTT
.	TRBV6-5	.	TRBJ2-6	CASSYSGGGANVLTF	TGTGCCAGCAGTTACTCTGGAGGTGGGGCCAACGTCCTGACTTTC
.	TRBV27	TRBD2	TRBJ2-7	CASSPRTKGAKPLAGVYEQYF	TGTGCCAGCAGCCCGAGGACCAAAGGGGCAAAACCCCTAGCGGGAGTCTACGAGCAGTACTTC
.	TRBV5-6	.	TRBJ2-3	CASSLVGAGAATDTQYF	TGTGCCAGCAGCTTGGTGGGAGCGGGTGCTGCCACAGATACGCAGTATTTT
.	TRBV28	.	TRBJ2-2	CASTQSLNTGELFF	TGTGCCAGCACCCAGTCCCTGAACACCGGGGAGCTGTTTTTT
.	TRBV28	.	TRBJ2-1	CASSWGVGYNEQFF	TGTGCCAGCAGTTGGGGGGTAGGCTACAATGAGCAGTTCTTC
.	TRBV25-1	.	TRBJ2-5	CASSRGWVSETQYF	TGTGCCAGCTCCCGGGGATGGGTATCGGAGACCCAGTACTTC
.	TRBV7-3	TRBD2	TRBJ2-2	CASSPQPSGRAGELFF	TGTGCCAGCAGCCCGCAACCCAGCGGGAGAGCCGGGGAGCTGTTTTTT
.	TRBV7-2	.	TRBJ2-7	CASSFTRSYEQYF	TGTGCCAGCAGCTTCACGAGATCCTACGAGCAGTACTTC
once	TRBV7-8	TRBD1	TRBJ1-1	CASTLTGVLNTEAFF	TGTGCCAGCACCTTAACAGGGGTCCTGAACACTGAAGCTTTCTTT
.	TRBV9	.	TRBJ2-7	CASSVAPGRSEQYF	TGTGCCAGCAGCGTAGCCCCTGGGAGGTCCGAGCAGTACTTC
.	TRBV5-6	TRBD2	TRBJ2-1	CASSYRLAGPSNEQFF	TGTGCCAGCAGCTACCGACTAGCGGGACCCTCCAATGAGCAGTTCTTC
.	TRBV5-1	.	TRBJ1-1	CASKAPIGTGKGPERTEAFF	TGCGCCAGCAAGGCCCCTATAGGTACGGGAAAGGGTCCTGAGAGGACTGAAGCTTTCTTT
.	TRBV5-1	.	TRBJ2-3	CASRRGGIGADTQYF	TGCGCCAGCAGAAGAGGAGGGATCGGTGCAGATACGCAGTATTTT
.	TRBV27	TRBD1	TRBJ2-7	CASSSADRGSYEQYF	TGTGCCAGCAGTTCAGCCGACAGGGGATCCTACGAGCAGTACTTC
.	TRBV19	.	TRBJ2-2	CASSTLPRDEDTGELFF	TGTGCCAGTAGTACGCTACCCAGGGATGAGGACACCGGGGAGCTGTTTTTT